Listed below are T cell receptor beta chains from one sample, sequenced in a study of cytomegalovirus exposure and HLA in healthy donors. TCRdb keeps only in-frame clones here, not all; method: immunoSEQ multiplex PCR. Counted here are 200,000 or so clones, about 86% occurring once; the ten biggest clones make up around 1.9%. The sequenced sample was PBMCs. The receptors were sampled from a woman aged 18-30 years in good health and CMV-seropositive. CDR3s include the opening cysteine and the closing phenylalanine or tryptophan. D genes are given only for firm matches. Not all rows give a size; the values are once, few, many and, for expanded clones, a class.

j_call,d_call,clone_size,v_call,cdr3_aa,cdr3_nt
TRBJ1-2,TRBD1,once,TRBV6-4,CASSEAPGTGGYGYTF,TGTGCCAGCAGTGAAGCCCCAGGGACAGGGGGCTATGGCTACACCTTC
TRBJ1-1,.,.,TRBV20-1,CSVSIGREAFF,TGCAGTGTTTCAATCGGGAGGGAAGCTTTCTTT
TRBJ1-2,.,once,TRBV6-6,CASSTPGESYGYTF,TGTGCCAGCAGTACCCCCGGGGAGTCTTATGGCTACACCTTC
TRBJ2-3,TRBD2,.,TRBV9,CASSVGGGGAGSDTQYF,TGTGCCAGCAGCGTAGGAGGCGGGGGGGCCGGATCAGATACGCAGTATTTT
TRBJ2-2,TRBD1,once,TRBV4-1,CASSQSGTGLGTGELFF,TGCGCCAGCAGCCAGTCCGGGACAGGTCTGGGGACCGGGGAGCTGTTTTTT
TRBJ1-4,.,.,TRBV6-1,CAHNHTGGYNEKLFF,TGTGCCCACAACCACACGGGGGGCTATAATGAAAAACTGTTTTTT
TRBJ1-1,TRBD1,.,TRBV7-9,CSSSLQGETEAFF,TGTTCCAGCAGCCTACAGGGGGAGACTGAAGCTTTCTTT
TRBJ2-6,.,.,TRBV27,CASSLDWGGGANVLTF,TGTGCCAGCAGTTTAGATTGGGGAGGAGGGGCCAACGTCCTGACTTTC
TRBJ1-2,.,few,TRBV14,CASSHLGRADGYTF,TGTGCCAGCAGCCATCTGGGCAGGGCCGATGGCTACACCTTC
TRBJ1-5,.,few,TRBV28,CASNDGGEAQHF,TGTGCCAGCAATGACGGGGGGGAGGCCCAGCATTTT
TRBJ2-3,TRBD1,.,TRBV7-2,CASSLGGQGADAQYF,TGTGCCAGCAGCTTAGGCGGACAGGGGGCAGATGCGCAGTATTTT
TRBJ2-1,TRBD2,once,TRBV6-4,CASSGGSYNEQFF,TGTGCCAGCAGCGGGGGGTCTTACAATGAGCAGTTCTTC
TRBJ1-5,TRBD1,.,TRBV30,CAWSPQGVYQPQHF,TGTGCCTGGAGTCCTCAGGGGGTGTATCAGCCCCAGCATTTT
TRBJ2-5,TRBD1,once,TRBV2,CASLYRGETQYF,TGTGCCAGCCTATACAGGGGAGAGACCCAGTACTTC
TRBJ2-3,.,.,TRBV18,CASPPAGGLADTQYF,TGTGCCAGCCCACCCGCAGGGGGGTTAGCAGATACGCAGTATTTT
TRBJ2-7,TRBD2,.,TRBV10-2,CASTQRGGGEQYF,TGCGCCAGCACCCAGCGGGGGGGCGGCGAGCAGTACTTC
TRBJ1-1,.,.,TRBV7-3,CASSFSVSTEAFF,TGTGCCAGCAGCTTTTCGGTTAGCACTGAAGCTTTCTTT
TRBJ2-3,.,.,TRBV5-1,CASSLTPASDTQYF,TGCGCCAGCAGCTTAACGCCCGCGTCAGATACGCAGTATTTT
TRBJ1-6,.,.,TRBV7-9,CASSFGESSPLHF,TGTGCCAGCAGCTTCGGGGAGTCGTCACCCCTCCACTTT
TRBJ2-1,.,.,TRBV11-3,CASSLRGAGDYNEQFF,TGTGCCAGCAGCTTACGGGGAGCAGGGGACTACAATGAGCAGTTCTTC
TRBJ2-1,TRBD1,.,TRBV19,CASSLPGQGVNKQFF,TGTGCCAGTAGTCTACCGGGACAGGGGGTCAATAAGCAGTTCTTC
TRBJ1-2,.,few,TRBV7-2,CASSLVSWGANYGYTF,TGTGCCAGCAGCCTAGTGTCCTGGGGAGCTAACTATGGCTACACCTTC
TRBJ1-1,.,.,TRBV13,CASSLLEGREAFF,TGTGCCAGCAGCTTATTGGAGGGCAGGGAAGCTTTCTTT
TRBJ2-3,.,.,TRBV5-1,CASTTSSTDTQYF,TGCGCCAGCACGACTAGTAGCACAGATACGCAGTATTTT
TRBJ2-2,TRBD2,.,TRBV5-4,CASSPPGLAGGRTGELFF,TGTGCCAGCAGCCCCCCGGGACTAGCGGGGGGGAGAACCGGGGAGCTGTTTTTT
TRBJ1-6,.,.,TRBV9,CASSGKQDQDLAPLHF,TGTGCCAGCAGCGGAAAACAGGACCAGGATTTGGCACCCCTCCACTTT
TRBJ2-5,TRBD2,.,TRBV7-9,CASAPPRGGETQYF,TGTGCCAGCGCCCCTCCCCGGGGGGGGGAGACCCAGTACTTC
TRBJ1-1,TRBD1,.,TRBV5-6,CASSLVAGGEAFF,TGTGCCAGCAGCTTGGTGGCAGGGGGTGAAGCTTTCTTT
TRBJ1-2,TRBD1,.,TRBV5-4,CASSRDSVYGYTF,TGTGCCAGCAGCCGGGACAGCGTCTATGGCTACACCTTC
TRBJ2-1,.,.,TRBV25-1,CASSEQSLSPYNEQFF,TGTGCCAGCAGTGAACAGTCTCTTAGCCCCTACAATGAGCAGTTCTTC
TRBJ1-5,.,.,TRBV6-4,CASSEREGGNQPQHF,TGTGCCAGCAGTGAGCGGGAGGGTGGCAATCAGCCCCAGCATTTT
TRBJ2-2,TRBD1,.,TRBV7-3,CASSSDRGELFF,TGTGCCAGCAGCTCGGACAGGGGGGAGCTGTTTTTT
TRBJ1-3,.,.,TRBV29-1,CSVSLSSGNTIYF,TGCAGCGTTTCACTTAGCTCTGGAAACACCATATATTTT
TRBJ2-5,.,once,TRBV6-5,CASRRTVQGTQYF,TGTGCCAGCAGACGGACAGTCCAGGGGACCCAGTACTTC
TRBJ2-1,.,few,TRBV5-1,CASSSFSGNEQFF,TGCGCCAGCAGCTCCTTCTCCGGCAATGAGCAGTTCTTC
TRBJ1-1,TRBD1,few,TRBV27,CASSLVGTGNTEAFF,TGTGCCAGCAGTCTTGTGGGGACAGGGAACACTGAAGCTTTCTTT
TRBJ2-3,TRBD2,.,TRBV11-3,CASRRGLAGGLADTQYF,TGTGCCAGCAGACGGGGACTAGCGGGGGGGCTAGCAGATACGCAGTATTTT
TRBJ2-3,TRBD2,.,TRBV7-3,CASSLLAGGRGDTQYF,TGTGCCAGCAGCTTACTAGCGGGGGGGCGGGGTGATACGCAGTATTTT
TRBJ2-5,TRBD2,.,TRBV11-2,CASSLVGVGGGGETQYF,TGTGCCAGCAGCTTAGTTGGGGTCGGGGGGGGCGGGGAGACCCAGTACTTC
TRBJ1-2,.,.,TRBV14,CASSQDTGYTF,TGTGCCAGCAGCCAAGATACAGGCTACACCTTC
TRBJ2-5,TRBD2,.,TRBV4-2,CASSQAGTSGGASQETQYF,TGTGCCAGCAGCCAAGCTGGGACTAGCGGGGGGGCTTCACAAGAGACCCAGTACTTC
TRBJ2-2,.,.,TRBV5-1,CASSRGPMGELFF,TGCGCCAGCAGCCGAGGGCCGATGGGGGAGCTGTTTTTT
TRBJ2-1,.,once,TRBV7-6,CASSLVENEQFF,TGTGCCAGCAGCTTAGTCGAGAATGAGCAGTTCTTC
TRBJ2-3,.,.,TRBV2,CASSEFERDTQYF,TGTGCCAGCAGTGAGTTTGAGCGGGATACGCAGTATTTT
TRBJ2-5,.,once,TRBV15,CATSRQGQETQYF,TGTGCCACCAGTCGCCAGGGACAAGAGACCCAGTACTTC
TRBJ2-3,TRBD2,.,TRBV6-6,CASSTPGLATDTQYF,TGTGCCAGCAGTACCCCGGGACTAGCAACAGATACGCAGTATTTT
TRBJ2-5,.,.,TRBV11-3,CASSPLSRETQYF,TGTGCCAGCAGTCCCCTCAGCAGGGAGACCCAGTACTTC
TRBJ1-2,.,.,TRBV6-6,CASSYSGQQDVMGYTF,TGTGCCAGCAGTTACTCAGGGCAACAGGATGTGATGGGCTACACCTTC
TRBJ1-5,.,.,TRBV12-2,CASRLGHPSNQPQHF,TGTGCAAGTCGCTTGGGACACCCTAGCAATCAGCCCCAGCATTTT
TRBJ2-1,.,.,TRBV7-4,CASSFRESYNEQFF,TGTGCCAGCAGCTTTCGGGAGTCCTACAATGAGCAGTTCTTC
TRBJ2-7,.,few,TRBV6-1,CASSPGQTYEQYF,TGTGCCAGCAGTCCAGGACAAACCTACGAGCAGTACTTC
TRBJ2-3,TRBD2,.,TRBV6-6,CASRTYSSGGLDTQYF,TGTGCCAGCAGGACTTACTCTAGCGGGGGGTTAGATACGCAGTATTTT
TRBJ2-5,TRBD2,.,TRBV15,CATSRGLAGDQETQYF,TGTGCCACCAGCAGAGGACTAGCGGGGGACCAAGAGACCCAGTACTTC
TRBJ1-6,TRBD1,.,TRBV7-9,CASSNLGQGRAPLHF,TGTGCCAGCAGCAACTTAGGACAGGGACGAGCACCCCTCCACTTT
TRBJ2-5,.,.,TRBV5-1,CASSLQQETQYF,TGCGCCAGCAGCTTACAACAAGAGACCCAGTACTTC